The rows below give T cell receptor beta chains drawn from one sample of a study of T cells in Graves' hyperthyroidism and ophthalmopathy. TCRdb redid the calling of the multiplex PCR reads with MiXCR, one entry per CDR3 protein. The sample gives 500,000 to 650,000 distinct CDR3 sequences, about 14% of which show up once; approximately 13% is in the top ten. Material for sequencing was blood. Receptors originate from a woman aged 50 to 65 with Graves' ophthalmopathy. CDR3s include the opening cysteine and the closing phenylalanine or tryptophan. Fields, in order: CDR3 length, clone size, D gene, V gene, J gene, CDR3 protein, CDR3 DNA. The D gene is left open where the match is weak. Clone size appears in some rows only: once, few, many, or a class for an expanded clone.

15	.	.	TRBV28	TRBJ1-2	CASSQRSTVNYGYTF	TGTGCCAGCAGCCAACGATCGACAGTGAACTATGGCTACACCTTC
16	.	.	TRBV4-3	TRBJ1-1	CASSQVAGAGGTEAFF	TGCGCCAGCAGCCAAGTGGCAGGGGCAGGTGGGACTGAAGCTTTCTTT
14	many	.	TRBV11-2	TRBJ2-1	CASSSQTGAPEQFF	TGTGCCAGCAGCTCCCAAACGGGGGCGCCTGAGCAGTTCTTC
14	few	.	TRBV6-5	TRBJ1-1	CASSYSAGLAEAFF	TGTGCCAGCAGTTACTCGGCAGGCCTAGCTGAAGCTTTCTTT
14	.	.	TRBV2	TRBJ1-2	CASSRGLRGGGYTF	TGTGCCAGCTCTCGAGGGCTCCGCGGGGGGGGCTACACCTTC
13	.	.	TRBV20-1	TRBJ2-7	CSAKTRPTYEQYF	TGCAGTGCAAAAACACGGCCGACCTACGAGCAGTACTTC
13	few	TRBD2	TRBV6-1	TRBJ2-1	CASKAGVENEQFF	TGTGCCAGCAAAGCGGGAGTGGAAAATGAGCAGTTCTTC
13	.	.	TRBV10-3	TRBJ2-1	CAISESWGNEQFF	TGTGCCATCAGTGAGTCGTGGGGCAATGAGCAGTTCTTC
15	many	.	TRBV27	TRBJ2-7	CASSLSGGEIYEQYF	TGTGCCAGCAGTTTAAGTGGAGGAGAAATATACGAGCAGTACTTC
17	many	.	TRBV3-1	TRBJ1-3	CASSHPQGSLSGNTIYF	TGTGCCAGCAGCCATCCTCAGGGAAGCCTGAGTGGAAACACCATATATTTT
15	few	.	TRBV19	TRBJ1-5	CASSIPFGLWQPQHF	TGTGCCAGTAGTATCCCCTTCGGCCTCTGGCAGCCCCAGCATTTT
16	many	.	TRBV5-1	TRBJ2-3	CASSLGRAPTVDTQYF	TGCGCCAGCAGCTTGGGGCGGGCTCCGACGGTCGATACGCAGTATTTT
14	many	.	TRBV7-2	TRBJ2-7	CASSLEGVAYEQYF	TGTGCCAGCAGCTTAGAGGGCGTAGCCTACGAGCAGTACTTC
14	.	.	TRBV11-2	TRBJ2-3	CASSFPSDTDTQYF	TGTGCCAGCAGCTTCCCCTCCGACACAGATACGCAGTATTTT
14	many	TRBD1	TRBV7-8	TRBJ1-2	CASSRRGLDYGYTF	TGTGCCAGCAGCCGCAGGGGGCTAGACTATGGCTACACCTTC
17	.	TRBD2	TRBV15	TRBJ2-2	CATSTGGSYYGTGELFF	TGTGCCACCAGCACTGGCGGGAGTTATTATGGAACCGGGGAGCTGTTTTTT
13	many	.	TRBV18	TRBJ1-1	CASSPKANTEAFF	TGTGCCAGCTCACCAAAGGCGAACACTGAAGCTTTCTTT
17	.	.	TRBV7-9	TRBJ2-7	CASSNQLQAGQSYEQYF	TGTGCCAGCAGCAACCAACTCCAAGCGGGACAGAGTTACGAGCAGTACTTC
12	.	TRBD2	TRBV20-1	TRBJ2-5	CSGASGQETQYF	TGCAGTGGGGCTAGCGGACAAGAGACCCAGTACTTC